This TCR beta chain came from a study of CXCR3-negative and CXCR3-positive naive CD8 T cells. Study-level findings and limits: TRB CDR3 hydrophobicity was greater in CXCR3-positive naive cells than in CXCR3-negative naive cells. Diversity proved comparably high across both naive subsets and much lower in memory CD8+ cells.

The V gene's germline CDR1 is SGHAT and CDR2 FQNNGV. The CDR3 runs to 11 residues. Of note for this clonotype: What it binds is unknown.

The TRB libraries of cDNA were built by UMI-labeled 5' RACE. Each CDR3 protein gets one entry in TCRdb, which reprocessed the 5' RACE reads and gives no DNA. The listing records 60,000 to 65,000 distinct CDR3 sequences. The specimen was naive CXCR3+ CD8+ T cells from blood. Subset specified: CD45RO-CCR7+CD27+CD95- naive CD8+ T cells expressing CXCR3 (TNR3+). The receptor comes from a human donor in good health. Some clones in this sample may be carry-over from other donors' samples. V is TRBV11-2 and J is TRBJ2-7. The CDR3 region is CASSRGYEQYF. Variable domain in full (rest from reference TRBV11-2 and TRBJ2-7): EAGVAQSPRYKIIEKRQSVAFWCNPISGHATLYWYQQILGQGPKLLIQFQNNGVVDDSQLPKDRFSAERLKGVDSTLKIQPAKLEDSAVYLCASSRGYEQYFGPGTRLTVT.